The TCR beta chain under discussion was sequenced for a study of blood T cell repertoires in COVID-19. Study as a whole: The study drew acute and convalescent COVID-19 samples from the United States, Italy and Spain. The analysed material was cDNA or gDNA that came from T cells, B-cell-depleted T cells, or PBMCs.

CDR1 is SEHNR and CDR2 is FQNEAQ in the germline V gene (reference sequence). V shed 4 bases and J shed 4 bases, with 7 bases lying between them. The CDR3 is 12 residues long. In the original processing: Amplified reference gene primers provided the basis for estimating nucleated cell counts. The repertoire was sequenced with immunoSEQ multiplex PCR; TCRdb's copy has only in-frame clones and lacks some. That table supplies the V and J calls and clone size; D and trimming were determined from the DNA. The data hold under 200,000 clones, with less than 90% observed a single time. The source is a woman between 40 and 55 years old with acute or convalescent COVID-19. Sequenced material: peripheral blood. The chain is built from TRBV7-9 and TRBJ1-2; the D is unclear. CDR3: CASSSWSYGYTF. CDR3 sequence (DNA): TGTGCCAGCAGCTCCTGGAGCTATGGCTACACCTTC.